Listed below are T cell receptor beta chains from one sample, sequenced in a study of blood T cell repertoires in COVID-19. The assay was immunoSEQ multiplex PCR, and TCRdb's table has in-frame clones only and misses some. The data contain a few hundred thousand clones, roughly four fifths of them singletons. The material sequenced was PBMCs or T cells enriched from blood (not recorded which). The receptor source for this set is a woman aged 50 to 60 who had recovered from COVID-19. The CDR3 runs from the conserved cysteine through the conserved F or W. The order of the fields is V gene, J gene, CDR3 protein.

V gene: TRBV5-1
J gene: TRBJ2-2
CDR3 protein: CASSLGPGTGGTGELFF

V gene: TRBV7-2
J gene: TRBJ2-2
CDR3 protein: CASSLASRTTGELFF

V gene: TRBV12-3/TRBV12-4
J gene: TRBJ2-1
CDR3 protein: CATGGSIYNEQFF

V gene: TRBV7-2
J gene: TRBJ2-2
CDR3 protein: CASSPRGQGANTGELFF

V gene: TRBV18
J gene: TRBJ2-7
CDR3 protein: CASSRRRDTYEQYF

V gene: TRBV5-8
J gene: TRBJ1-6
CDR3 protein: CASSRAGGSPLHF

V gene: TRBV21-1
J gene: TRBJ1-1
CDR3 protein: CASTKGMSEYRGCSNTEAFF

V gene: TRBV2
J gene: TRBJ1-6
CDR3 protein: CASGGSSYNSPLHF

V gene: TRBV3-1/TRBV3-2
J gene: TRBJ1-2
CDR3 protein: CASSQWGQDANYGYTF

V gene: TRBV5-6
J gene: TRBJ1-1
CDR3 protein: CASSLRQGVNTEAFF

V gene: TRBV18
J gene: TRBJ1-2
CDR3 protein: CASSPNTGQGKDGYTF

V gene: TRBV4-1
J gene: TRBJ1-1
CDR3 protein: CASSRPQGGPNTEAFF

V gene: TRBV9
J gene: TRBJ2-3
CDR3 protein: CASSVASGGIADTQYF

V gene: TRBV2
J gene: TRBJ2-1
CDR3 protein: CATLARPSYNEQFF